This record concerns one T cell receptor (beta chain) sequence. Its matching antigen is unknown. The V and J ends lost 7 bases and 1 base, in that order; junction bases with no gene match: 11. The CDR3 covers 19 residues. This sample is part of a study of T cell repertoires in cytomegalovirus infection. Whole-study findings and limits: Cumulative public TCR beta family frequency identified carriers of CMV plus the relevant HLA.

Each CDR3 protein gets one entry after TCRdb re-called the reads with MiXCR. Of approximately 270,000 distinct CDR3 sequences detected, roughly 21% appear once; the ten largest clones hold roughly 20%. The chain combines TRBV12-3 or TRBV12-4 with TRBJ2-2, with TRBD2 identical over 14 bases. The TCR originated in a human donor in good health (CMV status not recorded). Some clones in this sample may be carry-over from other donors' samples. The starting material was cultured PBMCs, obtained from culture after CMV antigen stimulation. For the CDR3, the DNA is TGTGCCAGCAACCCTGGACTAGCGGGAGGTCCTCGGAACACCGGGGAGCTGTTTTTT. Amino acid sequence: CASNPGLAGGPRNTGELFF.